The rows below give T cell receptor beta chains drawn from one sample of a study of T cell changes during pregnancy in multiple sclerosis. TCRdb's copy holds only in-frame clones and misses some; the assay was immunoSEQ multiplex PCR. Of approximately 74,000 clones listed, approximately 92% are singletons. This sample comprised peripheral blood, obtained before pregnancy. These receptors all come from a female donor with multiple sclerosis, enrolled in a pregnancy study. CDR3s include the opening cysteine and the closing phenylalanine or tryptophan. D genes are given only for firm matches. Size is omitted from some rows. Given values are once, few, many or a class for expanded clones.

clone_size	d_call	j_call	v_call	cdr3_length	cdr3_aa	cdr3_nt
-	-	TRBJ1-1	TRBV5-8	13	CASSLGTVGEAFF	TGTGCCAGCAGCTTGGGGACAGTTGGTGAAGCTTTCTTT
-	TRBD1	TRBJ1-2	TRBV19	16	CASSKNLQGGGYGYTF	TGTGCCAGTAGCAAAAATCTGCAGGGGGGTGGCTATGGCTACACCTTC
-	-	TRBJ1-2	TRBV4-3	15	CASSRTPGATYGYTF	TGCGCCAGCAGCCGTACCCCAGGGGCTACCTATGGCTACACCTTC
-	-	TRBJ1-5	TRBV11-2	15	CASGETGAPNQPQHF	TGTGCCAGCGGGGAAACAGGTGCTCCTAATCAGCCCCAGCATTTT
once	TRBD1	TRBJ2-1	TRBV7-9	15	CASSFTGGAYNEQFF	TGTGCCAGCAGTTTCACAGGGGGCGCCTACAATGAGCAGTTCTTC
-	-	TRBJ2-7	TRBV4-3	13	CASSQEGRGEQYF	TGCGCCAGCAGCCAAGAGGGTCGAGGCGAGCAGTACTTC
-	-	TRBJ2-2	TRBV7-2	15	CASSPGLGHTGELFF	TGTGCCAGCAGCCCAGGGCTGGGCCACACCGGGGAGCTGTTTTTT
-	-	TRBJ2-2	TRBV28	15	CASSSGQGVTGELFF	TGTGCCAGCAGTTCAGGGCAGGGTGTCACCGGGGAGCTGTTTTTT
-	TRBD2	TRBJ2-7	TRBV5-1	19	CASSPEGTSGALSSYEQYF	TGCGCCAGCAGCCCCGAAGGGACTAGCGGTGCATTGAGCTCCTACGAGCAGTACTTC
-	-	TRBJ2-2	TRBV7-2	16	CASSRDGTSNTGELFF	TGTGCCAGCAGCCGCGATGGGACATCGAACACCGGGGAGCTGTTTTTT
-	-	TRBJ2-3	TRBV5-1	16	CASSDVLGGSTDTQYF	TGCGCCAGCAGCGACGTTTTGGGGGGTTCCACAGATACGCAGTATTTT
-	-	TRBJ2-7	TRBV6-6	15	CASLETEVPPYEQYF	TGTGCCAGCCTTGAGACAGAGGTACCTCCCTACGAGCAGTACTTC
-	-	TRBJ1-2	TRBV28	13	CASSKDRDYGYTF	TGTGCCAGCAGCAAGGACAGAGACTATGGCTACACCTTC
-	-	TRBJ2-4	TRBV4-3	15	CASSQLASISNIQYF	TGCGCCAGCAGCCAATTAGCTAGCATCTCGAACATTCAGTACTTC
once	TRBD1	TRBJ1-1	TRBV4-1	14	CASLETGGRTEAFF	TGCGCCAGCCTAGAGACAGGGGGTAGGACTGAAGCTTTCTTT
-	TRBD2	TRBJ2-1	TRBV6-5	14	CASSFWTSGDEQFF	TGTGCCAGCAGTTTTTGGACTAGCGGAGATGAGCAGTTCTTC
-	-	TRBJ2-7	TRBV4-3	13	CASSQETGYEQYF	TGCGCCAGCAGCCAAGAAACAGGGTACGAGCAGTACTTC
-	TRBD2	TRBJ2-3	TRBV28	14	CASRPGGLSDTQYF	TGTGCCAGCAGGCCGGGGGGGTTGTCAGATACGCAGTATTTT
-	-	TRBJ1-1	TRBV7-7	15	CASSLEDGEGTEAFF	TGTGCTAGCAGCTTAGAGGATGGGGAGGGGACTGAAGCTTTCTTT
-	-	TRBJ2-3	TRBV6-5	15	CASSLLGSSTDTQYF	TGTGCCAGCAGTCTGCTAGGTTCTAGCACAGATACGCAGTATTTT
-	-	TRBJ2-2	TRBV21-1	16	CASSKFGTENTGELFF	TGTGCCAGCAGCAAATTCGGGACAGAGAACACCGGGGAGCTGTTTTTT
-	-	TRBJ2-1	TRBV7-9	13	CASSPPRYNEQFF	TGTGCCAGCAGCCCTCCGAGATACAATGAGCAGTTCTTC
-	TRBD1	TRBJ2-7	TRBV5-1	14	CASSSWSRGNEQYF	TGCGCCAGCAGCTCCTGGAGCAGGGGGAACGAGCAGTACTTC
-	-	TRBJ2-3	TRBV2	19	CASSVNRRAVGGAPDTQYF	TGTGCCAGCAGTGTGAATCGCAGGGCGGTTGGCGGGGCCCCAGATACGCAGTATTTT